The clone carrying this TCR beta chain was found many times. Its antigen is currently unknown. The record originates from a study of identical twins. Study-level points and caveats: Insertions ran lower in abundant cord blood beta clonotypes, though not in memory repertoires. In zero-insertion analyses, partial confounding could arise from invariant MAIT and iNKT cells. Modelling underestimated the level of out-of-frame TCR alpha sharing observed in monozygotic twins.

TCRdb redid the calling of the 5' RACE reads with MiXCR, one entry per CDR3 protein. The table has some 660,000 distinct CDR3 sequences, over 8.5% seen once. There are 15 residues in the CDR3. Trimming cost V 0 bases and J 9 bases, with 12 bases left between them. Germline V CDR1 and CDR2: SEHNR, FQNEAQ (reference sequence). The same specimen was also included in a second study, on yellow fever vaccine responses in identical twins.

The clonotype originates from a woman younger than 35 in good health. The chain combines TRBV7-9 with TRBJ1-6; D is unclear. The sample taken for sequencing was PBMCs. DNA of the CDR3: TGTGCCAGCAGCTTAGCGCAGTCAGGACCTTCACCCCTCCACTTT. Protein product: CASSLAQSGPSPLHF. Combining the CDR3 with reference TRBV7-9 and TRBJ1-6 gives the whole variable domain DTGVSQNPRHKITKRGQNVTFRCDPISEHNRLYWYRQTLGQGPEFLTYFQNEAQLEKSRLLSDRFSAERPKGSFSTLEIQRTEQGDSAMYLCASSLAQSGPSPLHFGNGTRLTVT.